The entry below describes one T cell receptor beta chain. Its specific antigen is unknown. The input lacks base qualities; no much larger clone sits a single base away. The method behind the library was the immunoSEQ multiplex PCR assay. For the multiplex PCR, a mixture combining 60 forward primers for TCR Vbeta segments and 13 reverse primers for TCR Jbeta segments was used. The CDR3 region of rearranged TCR beta genes was amplified from genomic DNA by a multiplex PCR assay. On the Illumina HiSeq System, the amplified TCR beta libraries were sequenced as 87-base-pair reads. Regarding the original processing steps: A later analysis tallied tens of millions of unique TCR beta chains across the roughly 610 repertoires, and approximately 9.9 million of those chains were shared by two or more donors. A nearest-neighbor algorithm error-corrected the raw reads and collapsed the reads into unique sequences, merging closely related sequences to remove PCR and sequencing errors. Alignment of CDR3 sequences to IMGT reference sequences was used to assign V, D and J gene segments. For a sequence to be retained, at least a six-nucleotide match to both a V gene segment and a J gene segment was required. Rearrangements were called productive when the CDR3 lacked stop codons and stayed in frame with V and J; all others were non-productive. CDR3 was defined by IMGT convention, running from the second conserved V-encoded cysteine to the conserved J-encoded phenylalanine. The earlier analysis of more than 450 of the donors excluded sequences that lacked an unambiguous match to a single V gene segment. In an earlier analysis of roughly 600 of the donors, a V segment was called functional when productive rearrangements were above 56.7%, and segregating when the standard deviation between donors exceeded 5%. To diagnose cytomegalovirus status from the catalog of TCR beta chain sequences, a statistical classification framework was built. V and J gene assignment, in a later analysis, came from comparing TCR nucleotide sequences with IMGT/GENE-DB human TR gene sequences. In a later analysis, CDR3 sequences and most-parsimonious VDJ recombination scenarios were assigned using the TCRdist pipeline. In a later analysis, each TCR beta chain was defined by its CDR3 amino acid sequence together with its V-gene family, and reads lacking a unique V-gene family were excluded. As a way to deal with suspected cross-contamination and a sequencing artifact, a later analysis dropped nearly 600 nucleotide sequences that were highly shared and had low generation probability. In a later analysis, a clonal expansion index was calculated for each public chain from normalized within-repertoire ranks of inferred template counts. In a later analysis, generation probabilities were computed with a VDJ recombination model fitted to out-of-frame rearrangements, and the resulting probabilities were checked against IGoR. Hypergeometric tests were used in a later analysis to score TCR-TCR, TCR-HLA and TCR-CMV co-occurrence, with a repertoire-size bias correction applied to the TCR pairs. To estimate false discovery rates, a later analysis permuted the HLA or CMV assignments 20 times. A later analysis grouped co-occurring TCRs with DBSCAN, adding TCRdist sequence similarity when clustering within HLA-allele-positive subsets. Repertoires with fewer than 30,000 or more than 120,000 public chains were left out of co-occurrence clustering, as were several repertoires with anomalous nucleotide sharing. As stored in TCRdb, this immuneACCESS dataset retains in-frame rearrangements with V and J assigned. A fraction of the clones does not appear; measured against another copy, unresolved V genes explain less than half of the discrepancy, and the remainder lacks a known reason. V and J calls and clone size are as listed in that table; D and trimming were resolved from the DNA. For this sample the table gives 100,000 to 150,000 clones, of which less than 85% were detected only once. Of the sample, roughly 20% is held by the ten largest clones.

This sample was included in a study of cytomegalovirus exposure and HLA in healthy donors (dated by TCRdb to 2016 to 2017). Regarding the research as a whole: In an earlier analysis of 450 to 750 of the donors, 276 Gb of sequence data and 95 million to 130 million unique TCR beta sequences from about 190 million T cells were reported. Four or five DR-DQ haplotypes were handled as single units for association and clustering because linkage in the cohort was strong. Among 398 genotyped donors of the cohort, an average of roughly 240,000 unique TCR beta nucleotide sequences were sequenced per donor, roughly 18% of them non-productive. Class I and class II HLA loci were covered by the typing at four-digit resolution. Of the 398 genotyped donors, 70% to 90% were placed in the genetic ancestry cluster associated with self-reported Caucasian donors. Rather than drawing on any new phenotypic data, the later analysis identified candidate immune exposures from TCR beta sequences and the way those sequences occurred across donors. The T cell repertoires of around 730 subjects were profiled by immunosequencing and related to cytomegalovirus serostatus. To decide whether each TCR beta V gene segment behaved as functional or pseudogenic, an earlier analysis of approximately 590 of the donors relied on high-throughput TCR beta sequencing. An early release covering 550 to 650 HLA-typed donors comprised about 300 gigabases of sequencing data and tens of millions of unique TCR sequences. A later analysis re-analyzed previously published TCR beta repertoires from 650 to 800 donors and added high-resolution HLA genotyping to study TCR occurrence patterns. Typing coverage differed by locus: A, B, C, DRB1 and DQB1 were typed in about 629-630 donors, DQA1 in about 500, DPA1 in around 610, and DPB1 in 450 to 480. The study combined high-throughput TCR immunosequencing, statistical association of individual TCRs with disease status, and machine learning to predict cytomegalovirus infection status. Alongside the repertoire data, information on donor age, sex, ethnicity and CMV serostatus was compiled. The study aimed to test whether signatures of past pathogen exposure could be identified by cataloging public T cell receptors. All discovery cohort repertoires had been generated on a single sequencing platform. A separate validation cohort of 100 to 150 different subjects was used in addition to the 666-subject first cohort. In a later genetic analysis, genome-wide SNP genotypes for about 55% of the 666 donors were used, and that subset was treated as a discovery cohort. Summary of the overall study and its limitations: Some IMGT-functional V segments, including TRBV6-2 and TRBV6-3, could not be told apart with the 87-base-pair reads, so those segments were excluded. According to a later analysis, TCR association rates differed among HLA loci, with DRB1 alleles showing the most associated TCRs and HLA-C alleles showing the fewest. A few of the identified cytomegalovirus-associated TCR beta chains were confirmed in vitro to be specific for cytomegalovirus antigens. Roughly uniform sequencing depth across donors was assumed in presence/absence analyses, although this assumption may not hold. Because HLA typing was missing for some donors at each locus, association tests included only the typed subset. A further reported finding was that TCR beta sequences accurately predicted the HLA-A and HLA-B alleles for most subjects in the first cohort. Cytomegalovirus status was reported to be diagnosed by the classifier with high specificity and sensitivity in both the original and validation cohorts. The cohort was sequenced for TCR beta chains only, and without alpha or paired-chain data the features that could be detected were limited. At a false discovery rate of 0.05, a later analysis linked 15,000 to 20,000 TCR beta sequences to specific HLA alleles. The authors suggested that the approach could potentially be extended to other disease states and immunological phenotypes. Because counts were too low, seventeen rarely observed V segments, including chromosome 9 orphons, were excluded from the earlier analysis of 500 to 700 of the donors. In a later analysis, several top co-occurrence clusters were reported to appear linked to parvovirus B19, influenza, CMV and Epstein-Barr virus. Most TCR sequences were observed very rarely across donors, whereas some public TCRs were present in many individuals. An association between a missense DCLRE1C variant and V-gene and J-gene trimming of TCR beta chains was found in a later genetic analysis and replicated in an independent cohort. The only immune exposure information available for the cohort was CMV serostatus. The study gave a list of 150 to 200 TCR beta chains associated with cytomegalovirus. According to a later genetic analysis, donors in an Asian-associated ancestry cluster had fewer N-insertions in productive TCRs than the approximately 610-donor mean. In a later analysis, HLA-associated TCR beta chains showed more clonal expansion and lower generation probabilities than non-associated chains that were equally common. A cluster of highly shared sequence variants was judged likely to represent a technical artifact of the sequencing pipeline. When HLA alleles, especially DR and DQ, strongly co-occurred, attributing TCR associations to individual alleles was difficult. Correlated functional status among segregating V segments might be attributable to linkage disequilibrium, but an unknown experimental factor could not be ruled out. An earlier analysis of several hundred of the donors showed that most TCR beta V segments appeared in productive rearrangements either about 87% or about 30% of the time, which broadly matched IMGT annotations. According to a later analysis, most CMV-associated TCR beta chains appeared to be HLA-restricted, and the HLA associations seemed to be driven largely by CMV exposure.

The cohort was made up of 666 healthy bone marrow donors. Cohort members were all nominally healthy when sampled, although unrecorded immune exposures were likely present. The donor tested CMV seropositive, placing the donor among the 289 seropositive members of the cohort. A peripheral blood sample was collected from each donor, and TCR beta sequencing was performed on peripheral blood mononuclear cells. Genomic DNA extraction from the blood cell samples was performed with the Qiagen DNeasy Blood Extraction Kit. CDR1 and CDR2, per the germline V gene, are SGHTA and FQGNSA. The CDR3 measures 13 amino acids from cysteine to phenylalanine. The only DNA kept is the CDR3, 39 bases in frame from the first base. Relative to germline, V is missing 5 bases and J is missing 2 bases, with 3 bases of the junction outside any gene match.

The rearranged segments are TRBV7-2 and TRBJ2-7; the junction holds 7 bases that match TRBD2. The sequenced sample was PBMCs. This TCR came from a man between 18 and 29 years old in good health and CMV-seropositive. The DNA sequence is given as TGTGCCAGCAGCCCAAGCGGGACCTACGAGCAGTACTTC. This translates into CASSPSGTYEQYF.